The rows below give T cell receptor beta chains drawn from one sample of a study of metastatic and nonmetastatic thyroid tumors. TCRdb re-analyzed the PCR reads through MiXCR. The top ten hold approximately 22% of the sample, which has about 34,000 clones, less than 40% seen once. Input material: tumor tissue. The receptors here all came from a female donor with papillary thyroid cancer or a benign thyroid nodule (not recorded which). Some clones in this sample may be carry-over from other donors' samples. CDR3s include the opening cysteine and the closing phenylalanine or tryptophan. A D gene is named only where the DNA matches it firmly. The size entry is marked missing in some rows and otherwise reads once, few, many or a size class.

len	d_gene	v_gene	abundance	j_gene	CDR3nt	CDR3aa
13	NA	TRBV28	NA	TRBJ2-5	TGTGCCAGCAGTACGGACAGCCAAGAGACCCAGTACTTC	CASSTDSQETQYF
13	TRBD1	TRBV6-1	NA	TRBJ1-1	TGTGCCAGCAGTGAACAGGGGGACACTGAAGCTTTCTTT	CASSEQGDTEAFF
14	NA	TRBV7-9	NA	TRBJ1-2	TGTGCCAGCAGCCACAGTGACTCCGGCGGCGGCTACACCTTC	CASSHSDSGGGYTF
14	NA	TRBV3-1	NA	TRBJ2-7	TGTGCCAGCAGCCAAGAAGGTGAGGGATACGAGCAGTACTTC	CASSQEGEGYEQYF
13	NA	TRBV6-4	NA	TRBJ1-6	TGTGCCAGCAGTGACTCGTTGGGCAAACCCCTCCACTTT	CASSDSLGKPLHF
14	NA	TRBV5-1	NA	TRBJ2-2	TGCGCCAGCAGTCCAAAGACGGTCACCGGGGAGCTGTTTTTT	CASSPKTVTGELFF
14	TRBD1	TRBV20-1	NA	TRBJ2-3	TGCAGTGCTACAGGGGGCATTGTTTTAGATACGCAGTATTTT	CSATGGIVLDTQYF
13	NA	TRBV19	NA	TRBJ2-5	TGTGCCAGTAGTGGACAAAACCAAGAGACCCAGTACTTC	CASSGQNQETQYF
12	NA	TRBV18	NA	TRBJ2-7	TGTGCCAGCTCACCACAGGAGGGCGAGCAGTACTTC	CASSPQEGEQYF
12	NA	TRBV6-1	few	TRBJ2-7	TGTGCCAGCATCCGAAGGGGCTACGAGCAGTACTTC	CASIRRGYEQYF
15	NA	TRBV5-5	NA	TRBJ2-1	TGTGCCAGCAGCGCAGGGGTGGTCTCCTACAATGAGCAGTTCTTC	CASSAGVVSYNEQFF
14	NA	TRBV4-1	NA	TRBJ1-2	TGCGCCAGCAGCCAAGAGGGGGTGGGTTATGGCTACACCTTC	CASSQEGVGYGYTF
13	NA	TRBV12-3/TRBV12-4	few	TRBJ2-7	TGTGCCAGCAGTCTAAGACCAGACGGCGAGCAGTACTTC	CASSLRPDGEQYF
16	NA	TRBV4-2	few	TRBJ2-5	TGTGCCAGCAGCCAAGCCCTGGGTGGGGGGGCAAGGTCCCAGTACTTC	CASSQALGGGARSQYF
15	NA	TRBV19	NA	TRBJ1-3	TGTGCCAGTAGTATAGAACCCGACTCTGGAAACACCATATATTTT	CASSIEPDSGNTIYF
13	NA	TRBV14	NA	TRBJ2-1	TGTGCCAGCAGCCAAGTGGGAGTGGGTGAGCAGTTCTTC	CASSQVGVGEQFF
16	TRBD1	TRBV19	NA	TRBJ1-1	TGTGCCAGTAGTCAGAGTCCCGGGACAGGGAACACTGAAGCTTTCTTT	CASSQSPGTGNTEAFF
13	NA	TRBV2	NA	TRBJ1-2	TGTGCCAGCAGTCTTGAGACAGTCTATGGCTACACCTTC	CASSLETVYGYTF
13	TRBD1	TRBV12-3/TRBV12-4	few	TRBJ1-2	TGTGCCAGCAATCGACAGGGGGCGGTGAGCTACACCTTC	CASNRQGAVSYTF
13	NA	TRBV6-4	NA	TRBJ2-3	TGTGCCAGCAGTGACTCCGGGGAGGATACGCAGTATTTT	CASSDSGEDTQYF
15	TRBD1	TRBV6-2/TRBV6-3	NA	TRBJ2-5	TGTGCCAGCAGTTTTCCCCGGGGACAGTCGGAGACCCAGTACTTC	CASSFPRGQSETQYF
12	NA	TRBV30	NA	TRBJ2-2	TGTGCCTGTAGCGTCCGTACCGGGGAGCTGTTTTTT	CACSVRTGELFF
16	TRBD1	TRBV7-2	few	TRBJ1-1	TGTGCCAGCAGCTTAGCGGGGACAGTTTACAACACTGAAGCTTTCTTT	CASSLAGTVYNTEAFF
15	NA	TRBV19	few	TRBJ2-2	TGTGCCAGTAGATTCCAATCCCTGAACACCGGGGAGCTGTTTTTT	CASRFQSLNTGELFF
13	NA	TRBV20-1	NA	TRBJ2-5	TGCAGTGCCAGAACTAGGGTACAAGAGACCCAGTACTTC	CSARTRVQETQYF
14	NA	TRBV19	NA	TRBJ1-4	TGTGCCAGTAGTAAGATTCCGCTTAATGAAAAACTGTTTTTT	CASSKIPLNEKLFF
17	TRBD2	TRBV6-5	few	TRBJ2-7	TGTGCCAGCAGTTACTCGAGTTCGCTAGCGGTAAACTACGAGCAGTACTTC	CASSYSSSLAVNYEQYF
14	NA	TRBV6-1	few	TRBJ2-5	TGTGCCAGCTCCGGGACACCCATCGGGGAGACCCAGTACTTC	CASSGTPIGETQYF
15	NA	TRBV20-1	NA	TRBJ2-5	TGCAGTGCTAGAGATTCTTCAGGGATTGAAGAGACCCAGTACTTC	CSARDSSGIEETQYF
14	TRBD1	TRBV28	few	TRBJ1-2	TGTGCCAGCAGTTCCCCGGGACAGGGAACCGGCTACACCTTC	CASSSPGQGTGYTF
14	NA	TRBV5-5	few	TRBJ1-2	TGTGCCAGCAGCCTACGGGGGGACGCTCTTGGCTACACCTTC	CASSLRGDALGYTF
19	TRBD2	TRBV4-1	NA	TRBJ2-3	TGCGCCAGCAGCCAAGTGGGTGAGTCAGCGGGGGATCGCACAGATACGCAGTATTTT	CASSQVGESAGDRTDTQYF
15	NA	TRBV18	many	TRBJ2-7	TGTGCCAGCTCGCCTACCGGGTCCCCGACGCCCGAGCAGTACTTC	CASSPTGSPTPEQYF
14	NA	TRBV5-1	NA	TRBJ1-2	TGCGCCAGCAGCTTTGTGGCAGGCCGAGGGGGCTACACCTTC	CASSFVAGRGGYTF
13	NA	TRBV6-2/TRBV6-3	large	TRBJ1-2	TGTGCCAGCAGTTTAGGAACAGCTGGTGGCTACACCTTC	CASSLGTAGGYTF